The 16 T cell receptor beta chains in this list originate from one sample, sequenced in a study of cytomegalovirus exposure and HLA in healthy donors (dated 2017 in TCRdb). Libraries were made using the immunoSEQ multiplex PCR assay. The multiplex PCR relied on a mix of 60 forward primers for TCR Vbeta segments and 13 reverse primers for TCR Jbeta segments. TCRdb provides this immuneACCESS table in a form limited to in-frame rearrangements. Some clones are lacking; in checked studies, under half of them reflect an unresolved V gene, and why the rest are absent is not known. This sample gives 85,000 to 100,000 clones in total; 60% to 75% of them show up just once. The ten largest clones take up more than 2.5% of the sample. Sequencing was performed on PBMCs. Receptors originate from a man between 60 and 75 years old in good health and CMV-seronegative.

Only a few counts were recorded for this clone. The V call is TRBV2, the J call TRBJ1-5, with D perhaps TRBD1 (6 bases). The CDR3 runs 14 residues. CDR1 and CDR2 (germline): SNHLY, FYNNEI. V was cut by 1 base and J by 7 bases, with 11 bases left in between. The CDR3 nucleotides are TGTGCCAGCAGTGAAGAACAGGGTGGACAGCCCCAGCATTTT. It encodes CASSEEQGGQPQHF.

The J gene is TRBJ2-6, the V gene TRBV2; weak D call: TRBD1 (5 bases). The CDR3 totals 15 residues. V shed 3 bases and J shed 2 bases, with 8 bases lying between them. The germline V gene encodes CDR1 SNHLY and CDR2 FYNNEI. The DNA of the CDR3 is TGTGCCAGCAGTGAGCAGGGAACTGGGGCCAACGTCCTGACTTTC. Translating it yields CASSEQGTGANVLTF.

In this sample, this clone turned up once. V and J are TRBV7-2 and TRBJ2-1, with 7 bases lining up with TRBD1. Germline V gives CDR1 SGHTA, CDR2 FQGNSA. This CDR3 is built from 13 residues. V shed 4 bases, J shed 5 bases, and the junction held 2 bases outside the gene matches. The CDR3 loop reads CASSWDSNNEQFF. The CDR3 bases are TGTGCCAGCAGCTGGGACAGCAACAATGAGCAGTTCTTC.

This chain joins TRBV6-1 and TRBJ1-1, with D perhaps TRBD1 (5 bases). This CDR3 is 14 amino acids long. V shed 8 bases and J shed 4 bases, with 17 bases lying between them. Per germline, CDR1 MNHNS and CDR2 SASEGT. CDR3 sequence reads: CASLPIGGFTEAFF. In DNA, the CDR3 is TGTGCCAGCCTCCCGATTGGGGGGTTCACTGAAGCTTTCTTT.

This clone was seen at least ten times. The chain has TRBV6-1 and TRBJ2-7; no clear D gene. CDR1 is MNHNS, CDR2 SASEGT, per germline. Between the trimmed V and J ends, which lost 6 bases and 2 bases, there was a span of 11 bases. This CDR3 spans 13 amino acids. The CDR3 coding sequence is TGTGCCAGCAGGGTCAGGCAGACCTACGAGCAGTACTTC. This translates into CASRVRQTYEQYF.

This clone was counted between two and nine times. The rearrangement uses TRBV18 and TRBJ1-1; 11 bases agree with TRBD1. There are 18 residues in the CDR3. The J segment lost 2 bases and the V segment lost 5 bases, leaving 13 bases of the junction unmatched. The germline gives CDR1 KGHSH, CDR2 LQKENI. DNA for the CDR3: TGTGCCAGCTCATCCAATGCCGGGACAGGGGGGACTAACACTGAAGCTTTCTTT. Amino acid sequence: CASSSNAGTGGTNTEAFF.

This chain connects TRBV11-1 to TRBJ1-3; TRBD1 matches at 10 bases. Germline-derived CDR1 and CDR2 are SGHAT and FQDESV (reference sequence). The length of the CDR3 is 16 residues. V dropped 3 bases and J dropped 2; count of bases not matched to a gene: 4. The CDR3 sequence: CASSFGQGVTGNTIYF. The CDR3 bases are TGTGCCAGCAGCTTCGGACAGGGGGTGACTGGAAACACCATATATTTT.

The CDR3 spells CASRPEAGQGWTEAFF. As DNA, the CDR3 is TGCGCCAGCAGACCTGAAGCGGGACAGGGGTGGACTGAAGCTTTCTTT. V and J are TRBV5-1 and TRBJ1-1, with 10 nucleotides matching TRBD1. The CDR3 consists of 16 residues. Trimming took 5 bases from V and 5 from J; bases not matched to a gene: 12. CDR1 is SGHRS, CDR2 YFSETQ, per germline.

The rearrangement uses TRBV6-1 and TRBJ1-2, with D possibly matching TRBD1 (5 bases). Trimming stripped 8 bases from V and 6 bases from J, with 22 bases between. Germline loops: CDR1 MNHNS, CDR2 SASEGT. The CDR3 runs 15 residues. For the CDR3, the DNA is TGTGCCAGCTCCGACTATGGGGAGGCCAGGGATGGCTACACCTTC. Residues: CASSDYGEARDGYTF.

Comment on this clone: Sequence at one end of the junction differs from germline and may be a read error. The rearrangement joins TRBV4-1 to TRBJ2-3, with D possibly being TRBD2 (8 bases). The CDR3 is 16 residues long. Germline-derived CDR1 and CDR2 are MGHRA and YSYEKL. This CDR3 reads CASSPTGGGSVDTQYF. DNA of the CDR3: TGTGCCAGCAGCCCGACGGGAGGGGGCAGTGTAGATACGCAGTATTTT.

V and J are TRBV7-9 and TRBJ1-2; TRBD1 agrees at 9 bases. CDR3 length equals 13 residues. The germline CDR1 and CDR2 sequences are SEHNR and FQNEAQ (reference sequence). V trimming: 5 bases; J trimming: 7 bases; junction bases outside the gene matches: 5. This chain's CDR3 is CASSLGTGFGYTF. The CDR3 DNA reads as TGTGCCAGCAGCCTTGGGACAGGGTTTGGCTACACCTTC.

V gene TRBV18 combines with J gene TRBJ2-5; TRBD1 agrees at 7 bases. The germline V gene encodes CDR1 KGHSH and CDR2 LQKENI. Losses at the gene ends were 1 base for V and 2 bases for J; bases not matched to a gene: 4. This CDR3 comprises 15 residues. The CDR3 reads CASSPLPGQQETQYF. The CDR3 region has the DNA TGTGCCAGCTCACCACTTCCGGGACAGCAAGAGACCCAGTACTTC.

This clone was seen more than once but under ten times. The V gene is TRBV28, the J gene TRBJ2-3, with 8 positions matching TRBD1. The junction had 2 bases not matched to a gene; V was cut back by 6 bases and J by 3 bases. Germline-derived CDR1 and CDR2 are MDHEN and SYDVKM. The length of the CDR3 is 13 residues. CDR3 amino acids: CASSRDRTDTQYF. CDR3 coding DNA: TGTGCCAGCAGCCGGGACAGGACAGATACGCAGTATTTT.

This clone was counted between two and nine times. The chain is built from TRBV9 and TRBJ2-3, with TRBD1 matching over 8 bases. V was clipped by 4 bases and J by 4 bases; unmatched bases: 5. This CDR3 has 14 amino acids. Germline V CDR1 and CDR2: SGDLS, YYNGEE. CDR3 bases: TGTGCCAGCAGCTCCGGACAGGGATCAGATACGCAGTATTTT. Its translation is CASSSGQGSDTQYF.

This clone was found a few times. The chain recombines TRBV18 with TRBJ2-5, with 10 bases matching TRBD2. Germline assignment: CDR1 KGHSH and CDR2 LQKENI. V trimming: 5 bases; J trimming: 5 bases; junction bases outside the gene matches: 8. The CDR3 spans 15 residues. The CDR3 region is CASSLSSGRTETQYF. The CDR3 DNA sequence: TGTGCCAGCTCATTGTCTAGCGGGAGAACGGAGACCCAGTACTTC.

This clone was counted a few times. The chain carries TRBV13 and TRBJ1-4; D uncertain. The CDR3 contains 15 residues. The germline V and J ends were trimmed by 1 base and 3 bases, with 9 bases remaining between them. The V gene's germline CDR1 is PRHDT and CDR2 FYEKMQ (reference sequence). This chain's CDR3 is CASSLESLPNEKLFF. The CDR3 DNA follows: TGTGCCAGCAGCTTAGAGAGTCTACCTAATGAAAAACTGTTTTTT.